This paragraph covers one T cell receptor beta chain sequence. Its specificity is not known. The data derive from a study of follicular helper T cells after annual influenza vaccination. Study-wide findings and caveats: Successive annual vaccinations recalled a recurrent oligoclonal ICOS+CD38+ cTfh response with influenza-specific clonotypes. ICOS+CD38+ cTfh clonality change tracked circulating plasmablast frequency change.

Using immunoSEQ multiplex PCR, the repertoire was profiled, and TCRdb retains in-frame clones only, with some absent. Among under 12,000 clones, over 80% were seen once, and the ten largest hold roughly 0.9%. Sequencing was performed on CXCR5- memory CD4+ T cells sorted from blood, taken 6 weeks after influenza vaccination. The TCR originated in an adult who received the influenza vaccine.

CDR3 in DNA: TGTGCCAGCAGCTTAAACGGGAGACCGGATACGCAGTATTTT. Encoded protein: CASSLNGRPDTQYF. V is TRBV7-2 and J is TRBJ2-3; perhaps TRBD2 as D (6 bases). Trimming pared 2 bases from V and 6 bases from J, leaving 12 bases between. Germline CDR1 and CDR2: SGHTA and FQGNSA. The CDR3 is made up of 14 amino acids.